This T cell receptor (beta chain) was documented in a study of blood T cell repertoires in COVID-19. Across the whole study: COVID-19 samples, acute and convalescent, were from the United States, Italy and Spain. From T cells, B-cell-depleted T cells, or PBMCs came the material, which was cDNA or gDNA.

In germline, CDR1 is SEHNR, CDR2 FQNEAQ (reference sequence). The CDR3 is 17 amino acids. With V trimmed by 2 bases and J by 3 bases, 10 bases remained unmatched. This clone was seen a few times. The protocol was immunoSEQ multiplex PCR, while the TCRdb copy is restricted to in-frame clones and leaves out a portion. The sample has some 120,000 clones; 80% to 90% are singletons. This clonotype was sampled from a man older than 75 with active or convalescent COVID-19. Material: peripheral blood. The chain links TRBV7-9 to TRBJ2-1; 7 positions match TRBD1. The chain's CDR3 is CASSLLRGPEGYNEQFF. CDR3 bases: TGTGCCAGCAGCTTACTTAGGGGGCCCGAGGGCTACAATGAGCAGTTCTTC.